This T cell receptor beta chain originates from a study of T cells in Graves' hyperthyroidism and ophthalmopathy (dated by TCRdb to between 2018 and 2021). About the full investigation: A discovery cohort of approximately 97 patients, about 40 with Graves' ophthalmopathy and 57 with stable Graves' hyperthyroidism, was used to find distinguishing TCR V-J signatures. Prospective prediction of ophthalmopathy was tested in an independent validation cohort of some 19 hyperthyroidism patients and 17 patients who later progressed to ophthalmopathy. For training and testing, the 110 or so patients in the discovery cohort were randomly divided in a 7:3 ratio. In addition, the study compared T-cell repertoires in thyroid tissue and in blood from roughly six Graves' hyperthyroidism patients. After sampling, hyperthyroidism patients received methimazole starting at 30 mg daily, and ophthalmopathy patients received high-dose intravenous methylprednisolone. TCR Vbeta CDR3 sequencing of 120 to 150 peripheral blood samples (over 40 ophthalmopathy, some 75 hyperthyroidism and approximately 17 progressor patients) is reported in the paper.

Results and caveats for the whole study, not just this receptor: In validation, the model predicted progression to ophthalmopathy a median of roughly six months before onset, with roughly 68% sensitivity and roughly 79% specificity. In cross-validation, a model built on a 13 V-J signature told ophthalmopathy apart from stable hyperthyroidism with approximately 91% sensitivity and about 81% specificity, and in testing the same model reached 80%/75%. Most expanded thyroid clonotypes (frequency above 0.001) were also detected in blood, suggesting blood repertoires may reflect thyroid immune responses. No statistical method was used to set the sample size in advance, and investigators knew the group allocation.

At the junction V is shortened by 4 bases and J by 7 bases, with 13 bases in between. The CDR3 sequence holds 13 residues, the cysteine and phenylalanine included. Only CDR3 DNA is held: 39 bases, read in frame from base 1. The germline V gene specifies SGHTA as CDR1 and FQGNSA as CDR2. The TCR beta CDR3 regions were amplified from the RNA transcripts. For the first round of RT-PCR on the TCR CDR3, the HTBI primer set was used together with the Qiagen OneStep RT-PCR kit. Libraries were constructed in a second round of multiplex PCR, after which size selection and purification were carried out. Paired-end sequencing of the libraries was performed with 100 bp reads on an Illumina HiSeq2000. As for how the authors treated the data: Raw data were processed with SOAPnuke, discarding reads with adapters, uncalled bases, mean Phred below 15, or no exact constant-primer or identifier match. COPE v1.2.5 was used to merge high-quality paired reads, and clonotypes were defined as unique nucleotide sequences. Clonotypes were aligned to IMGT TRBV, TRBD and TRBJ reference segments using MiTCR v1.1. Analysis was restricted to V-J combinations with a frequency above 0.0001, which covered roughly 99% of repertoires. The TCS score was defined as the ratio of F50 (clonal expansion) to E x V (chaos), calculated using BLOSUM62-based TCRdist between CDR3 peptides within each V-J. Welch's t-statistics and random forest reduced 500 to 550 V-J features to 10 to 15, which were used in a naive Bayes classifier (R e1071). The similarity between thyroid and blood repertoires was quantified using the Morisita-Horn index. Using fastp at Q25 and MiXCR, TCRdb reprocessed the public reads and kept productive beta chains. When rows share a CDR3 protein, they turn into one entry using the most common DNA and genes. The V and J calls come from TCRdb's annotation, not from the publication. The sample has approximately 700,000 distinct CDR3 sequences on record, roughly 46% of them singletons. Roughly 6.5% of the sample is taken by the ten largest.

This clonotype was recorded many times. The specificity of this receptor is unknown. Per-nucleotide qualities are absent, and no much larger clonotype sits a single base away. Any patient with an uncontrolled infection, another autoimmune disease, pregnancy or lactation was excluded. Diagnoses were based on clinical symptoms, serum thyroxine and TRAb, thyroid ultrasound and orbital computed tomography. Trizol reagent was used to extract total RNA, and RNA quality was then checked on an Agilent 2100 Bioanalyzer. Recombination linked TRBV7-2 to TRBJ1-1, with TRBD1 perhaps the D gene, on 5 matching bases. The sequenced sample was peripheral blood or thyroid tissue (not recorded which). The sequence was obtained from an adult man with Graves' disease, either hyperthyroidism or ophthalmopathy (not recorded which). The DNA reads TGTGCCAGCAGCTCGTCTCGGGGGAATGAAGCTTTCTTT. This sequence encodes CASSSSRGNEAFF.